This record concerns one TCR beta chain sequence. It has no known antigen specificity. Nothing much larger sits one base from this clone, and base qualities are not available. These data originate in a study of T cell changes during pregnancy in multiple sclerosis (dated by TCRdb to between 2018 and 2021). Context from the whole study: Changes in the T cell repertoire over the course of pregnancy were examined in this study in women with multiple sclerosis.

The protocol used for the library was the immunoSEQ multiplex PCR assay. Entries here come from immuneACCESS through TCRdb and include only in-frame sequences with V and J called. Some clones fail to appear in such tables; in the studies checked, an unresolved V gene covers under half of the shortfall, and the cause of the remainder is unknown. Counted in this sample were around 100,000 clones; approximately 90% of them appeared once. About 1.6% of the sample lies in the top ten. The germline V gene yields SGHTA for CDR1 and FQGTGA for CDR2. Germline trimming: 1 base from V, 4 bases from J; junction bases outside gene matches: 11. Its CDR3 holds 18 amino acids, cysteine through phenylalanine. Here the CDR3 DNA is all that survives: 54 bases in frame from base 1.

The clonotype was recovered from a female donor with multiple sclerosis, enrolled in a pregnancy study. The sample consisted of peripheral blood, taken in the third trimester of pregnancy. The chain is encoded by TRBV7-3 joined to TRBJ2-2; the junction holds 8 bases that match TRBD1. The CDR3 reads as follows: CASSLIGRGQGSTGELFF. Read as DNA, the sequence is TGTGCCAGCAGCTTAATTGGGCGAGGACAGGGTAGCACCGGGGAGCTGTTTTTT.